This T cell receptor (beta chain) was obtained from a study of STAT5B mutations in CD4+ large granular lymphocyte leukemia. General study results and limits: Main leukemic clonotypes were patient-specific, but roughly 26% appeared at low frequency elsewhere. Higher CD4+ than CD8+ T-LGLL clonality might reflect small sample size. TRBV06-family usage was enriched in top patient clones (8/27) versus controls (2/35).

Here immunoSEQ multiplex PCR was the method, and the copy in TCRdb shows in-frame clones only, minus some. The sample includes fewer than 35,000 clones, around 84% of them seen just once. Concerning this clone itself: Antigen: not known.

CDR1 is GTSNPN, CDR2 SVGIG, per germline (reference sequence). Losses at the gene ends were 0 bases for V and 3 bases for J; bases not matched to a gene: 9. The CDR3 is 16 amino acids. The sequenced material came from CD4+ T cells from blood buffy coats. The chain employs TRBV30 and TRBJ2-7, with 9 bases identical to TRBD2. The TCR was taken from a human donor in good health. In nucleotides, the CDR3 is TGTGCCTGGAGTGTACGTAGGGGACTAGCCCTCTACGAGCAGTACTTC. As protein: CAWSVRRGLALYEQYF. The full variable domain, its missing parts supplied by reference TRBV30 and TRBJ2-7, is SQTIHQWPATLVQPVGSPLSLECTVEGTSNPNLYWYRQAAGRGLQLLFYSVGIGQISSEVPQNLSASRPQDRQFILSSKKLLLSDSGFYLCAWSVRRGLALYEQYFGPGTRLTVT.